The clone carrying this TCR beta chain has a count of ten or more. The antigen remains undetermined. Germline V gene data show CDR1 as DFQATT and CDR2 as SNEGSKA (reference sequence). This CDR3 contains 19 residues. V lost 1 base to trimming and J lost 0 bases; unmatched junction nucleotides: 12. These data are taken from a study of metastatic and nonmetastatic thyroid tumors. Study-wide background: Repertoire data that came from the blood and tumor or nodule tissue of malignant and benign thyroid patients were compared. Whole-study findings and limits: Within blood and tumor, benign nodules reportedly had significantly lower TCR beta diversity than malignant thyroid tumors did.

Treatment of any kind had been given to no patient before thyroid surgery. Using MiXCR, TCRdb reanalyzed the PCR reads. Of around 30,000 clones in the sample, over 15% are singletons; the top ten hold approximately 4.6%. Sequencing used blood. This rearrangement joins TRBV20-1 to TRBJ2-1, with 10 bases that match TRBD2. The sequence was obtained from a female donor with papillary thyroid cancer or a benign thyroid nodule (not recorded which). Some clones in this sample may be carry-over from other donors' samples. The CDR3 nucleotides read TGCAGTGCTAGAGGTAGGCGGACTAGCGGACCAAGCTCCTACAATGAGCAGTTCTTC. Residues: CSARGRRTSGPSSYNEQFF.